This section outlines one TCR beta chain sequence together with its context. Two negative PCRs, clearance, or symptom resolution were required of recovered Cohort 3 donors. Profiled with immunoSEQ multiplex PCR; TCRdb holds only in-frame clones, not every one. The sample carries around 250,000 clones, approximately 83% recorded once. This sample stems from a study of blood T cell repertoires in COVID-19. Overall study context: COVID-19 samples from acute and convalescent phases originated in the United States, Italy and Spain. In each case, the material was cDNA or gDNA derived from T cells, B-cell-depleted T cells, or PBMCs.

The CDR3 covers 14 residues. Trimming removed 6 bases from V and 0 bases from J, with 8 bases in between. Germline lookup yields CDR1 SGHNT and CDR2 YENEEA. This clonotype was obtained from a woman aged 45-60 years who had recovered from COVID-19. The sample comprised PBMCs or T cells enriched from blood (not recorded which). The V gene is TRBV11-3, the J gene TRBJ2-2, with a possible D match to TRBD1 (6 bases). Here the CDR3 reads CASRRTANTGELFF. Here the CDR3 DNA reads TGTGCCAGCAGAAGGACAGCGAACACCGGGGAGCTGTTTTTT. Variable domain in full (rest from reference TRBV11-3 and TRBJ2-2): EAGVVQSPRYKIIEKKQPVAFWCNPISGHNTLYWYLQNLGQGPELLIRYENEEAVDDSQLPKDRFSAERLKGVDSTLKIQPAELGDSAVYLCASRRTANTGELFFGEGSRLTVL.